Listed below are T cell receptor beta chains from one sample, sequenced in a study of human T cells and chemical hapten exposure. TCRdb re-called the RACE reads through MiXCR, storing one row per CDR3 protein. The sample has over 60,000 distinct CDR3 sequences, about a tenth seen once. The material was whole blood, obtained in connection with sensitization to the hapten diphenylcyclopropenone (DPC). The receptors shown here come from a woman between 45 and 60 years old with alopecia areata. Some clones in this sample may be carry-over from other donors' samples. Both conserved end residues are part of each CDR3. The D gene is left open where the match is weak. The listing skips clone size in some rows; elsewhere it reads once, few, many or a size class.

j_call clone_size d_call v_call cdr3_aa cdr3_nt
TRBJ2-3 NA NA TRBV11-2 CAAGRGTDTQYF TGTGCCGCAGGGAGGGGGACAGATACGCAGTATTTT
TRBJ1-4 many TRBD1 TRBV18 CASSPLGTGLTEKLFF TGTGCCAGCTCACCACTGGGGACAGGGCTCACCGAAAAACTGTTTTTT
TRBJ1-1 many TRBD1 TRBV29-1 CSVESVRAGGLMNTEAFF TGCAGCGTTGAATCAGTACGGGCAGGGGGGTTAATGAACACTGAAGCTTTCTTT
TRBJ2-7 few NA TRBV18 CASSPFPGQTYEQYF TGTGCCAGCTCACCTTTTCCCGGGCAAACCTACGAGCAGTACTTC
TRBJ2-1 many NA TRBV11-2 CASSLVANNEQFF TGTGCCAGCAGCTTAGTCGCGAACAATGAGCAGTTCTTC
TRBJ1-2 many TRBD1 TRBV29-1 CSAGVGTDYGYTF TGCAGCGCCGGGGTCGGGACAGACTATGGCTACACCTTC
TRBJ2-3 few NA TRBV30 CAWTHRRFSSDTQYF TGTGCCTGGACTCACCGAAGATTCAGTTCAGATACGCAGTATTTT
TRBJ1-1 few NA TRBV6-5 CASSYGRINTEALF TGTGCCAGCAGCTACGGACGGATCAACACTGAAGCTTTATTT
TRBJ2-1 many TRBD2 TRBV20-1 CSARDPREGPYNEQFF TGCAGTGCTAGAGATCCCCGGGAGGGCCCCTACAATGAGCAGTTCTTC
TRBJ2-5 many TRBD2 TRBV4-2 CASSQGLALETQYF TGTGCCAGCAGCCAGGGACTAGCGTTGGAGACCCAGTACTTC
TRBJ2-7 few TRBD1 TRBV29-1 CRGTWTGTYEQYF TGCAGGGGTACTTGGACAGGCACCTACGAGCAGTACTTC
TRBJ1-1 few NA TRBV10-1 CASSDPGRTNTEAFF TGCGCCAGCAGTGACCCGGGACGGACGAACACTGAAGCTTTCTTT
TRBJ2-7 few TRBD2 TRBV15 CATSRDSTSGVYEQYF TGTGCCACCAGCAGAGATAGTACTAGCGGAGTCTACGAGCAGTACTTC
TRBJ2-3 few TRBD2 TRBV6-4 CASSDSWLAGRPSTDTQYF TGTGCCAGCAGTGACTCGTGGCTAGCGGGAAGACCTAGCACAGATACGCAGTATTTT
TRBJ2-5 many NA TRBV29-1 CSVGKGSQETQYF TGCAGCGTTGGCAAGGGATCACAAGAGACCCAGTACTTC
TRBJ1-1 NA NA TRBV5-1 CASSLDSGAEAFF TGCGCCAGCAGCTTGGATTCGGGGGCTGAAGCTTTCTTT
TRBJ1-1 many NA TRBV10-2 CASSGQITEAFF TGCGCCAGCAGCGGACAGATCACTGAAGCTTTCTTT
TRBJ2-1 NA TRBD2 TRBV27 CASSWTGGYEQFF TGTGCCAGCAGTTGGACGGGAGGCTATGAGCAGTTCTTC
TRBJ2-2 many NA TRBV10-2 CASSYSSRKPGTGELFF TGCGCCAGCAGTTACTCTTCTAGAAAGCCGGGTACCGGGGAGCTGTTTTTT
TRBJ1-6 many NA TRBV28 CASSLPSDSPLHF TGTGCCAGCAGTTTACCGTCGGATTCACCCCTCCACTTT
TRBJ1-1 NA NA TRBV29-1 CSASPGHENTEAFF TGCAGCGCATCACCGGGACACGAGAACACTGAAGCTTTCTTT
TRBJ1-1 NA NA TRBV28 CASSPPRGKAFF TGTGCCAGCAGTCCCCCTAGGGGTAAGGCTTTCTTT
TRBJ1-1 NA NA TRBV12-3/TRBV12-4 CASSKGFPFTEAFF TGTGCCAGCAGTAAAGGGTTCCCGTTCACTGAAGCTTTCTTT
TRBJ1-1 few NA TRBV11-2 CASSPLGRITEAFF TGTGCCAGCAGCCCCCTAGGTAGGATCACTGAAGCTTTCTTT
TRBJ2-1 many TRBD2 TRBV20-1 CSAFSGRGYEQFF TGCAGTGCTTTTAGCGGGAGAGGGTATGAGCAGTTCTTC
TRBJ2-5 many NA TRBV29-1 CSVARKRETQYF TGCAGCGTTGCAAGGAAGCGGGAGACCCAGTACTTC
TRBJ1-1 many NA TRBV21-1 CASSKALGQGEMNTEAFF TGTGCCAGCAGCAAAGCGCTGGGACAGGGTGAGATGAACACTGAAGCTTTCTTT
TRBJ2-2 NA TRBD2 TRBV5-4 CASSRATSGRAAGELFF TGTGCCAGCAGCAGGGCCACTAGCGGGAGGGCCGCCGGGGAGCTGTTTTTT
TRBJ2-1 many TRBD1 TRBV29-1 CSVEGTGGLWQFF TGCAGCGTTGAAGGGACAGGGGGGCTCTGGCAGTTCTTC
TRBJ2-3 many NA TRBV20-1 CSASWLYTDTQYF TGCAGTGCTAGTTGGCTTTACACAGATACGCAGTATTTT